This T cell receptor beta chain was sequenced in a study of CD4 T cells in relation to SARS-CoV-2 and coronaviruses. Study overall: Negative control cultures got HIV-1 Nef peptides or no peptide. Study observations and caveats: Pre-pandemic and post-infection samples never came from the same donor.

TCRdb keeps only in-frame clones here, not all; method: immunoSEQ multiplex PCR. The table has about 21,000 clones, 76% seen once; the top ten hold roughly a sixth. Germline CDR1 MNHEY, CDR2 SVGEGT. This CDR3 is built from 15 residues. The trim removed 2 bases at V and 1 base at J, leaving 3 bases unmatched. CD4+ T cells from unexposed donors were obtained before the COVID-19 pandemic (2011-2018). The cells were cultured for 10 days before CD4+ T cells were isolated. Testing used SARS-CoV-2 S/N and four cold-coronavirus spikes on unexposed-donor CD4+ T cells, cells permitting. About this clone: Its target is unknown.

This clonotype originated in a human donor in good health. Sequenced material: CD4+ T cells from PBMCs, cultured in vitro. The chain has TRBV6-2 or TRBV6-3 and TRBJ2-3; 7 bases map to TRBD2. DNA for the CDR3: TGTGCCAGCAGTTACGCGGGGGACCGCACAGATACGCAGTATTTT. Encoded protein: CASSYAGDRTDTQYF.